The 25 T cell receptor beta chains in this list originate from one sample, sequenced in a study of blood T cell repertoires in COVID-19. Assay: immunoSEQ multiplex PCR; the TCRdb copy retains only in-frame clones and omits some. This table holds about 230,000 clones, 85% to 90% found once. The specimen sequenced was peripheral blood. The source of these receptors is a man in his forties or fifties with COVID-19, enrolled during active disease.

V usage is TRBV18 and J usage is TRBJ2-1; perhaps TRBD1 as D (6 bases). CDR1 and CDR2 from the germline V gene are KGHSH and LQKENI. Trimming took off 2 bases at V and 6 bases at J, with 14 bases between the two ends. CDR3 length: 15 amino acids. The CDR3 region has the DNA TGTGCCAGCTCACCATGGCCAGGGGTGGGCAATGAGCAGTTCTTC. Its translation is CASSPWPGVGNEQFF.

As for this clone: Other DNA sequences in this sample translate to the same CDR3. The chain links TRBV4-2 to TRBJ2-7, with 12 bases matching TRBD1. The junction had 1 base not matched to a gene; V was cut back by 3 bases and J by 4 bases. From germline, CDR1 is LGHNA and CDR2 YNFKEQ. This CDR3 contains 14 residues. This CDR3 reads CASSQGQGAYEQYF. CDR3 nucleotide sequence: TGTGCCAGCAGCCAGGGACAGGGGGCATACGAGCAGTACTTC.

The chain carries TRBV5-4 and TRBJ2-7, with TRBD2 matching over 15 bases. CDR3 length: 16 residues. The V and J ends lost 4 bases and 0 bases, in that order; junction bases with no gene match: 2. Germline CDR1 and CDR2: SGHNT and YYREEE (reference sequence). CDR3 DNA: TGTGCCAGCAGCGGACTAGCGGGGGGGAGCTCCTACGAGCAGTACTTC. Its protein is CASSGLAGGSSYEQYF.

The rearrangement links TRBV2 to TRBJ2-1; TRBD2 agrees at 9 bases. There are 13 residues in the CDR3. Trimming cost V 11 bases and J 3 bases; bases outside gene matches: 5. CDR1 and CDR2 (germline): SNHLY, FYNNEI. CDR3 coding DNA: TGTGCCGTAGCGGGAGATATCTACAATGAGCAGTTCTTC. Encoded protein: CAVAGDIYNEQFF.

V and J are TRBV28 and TRBJ2-7, with a tentative D call TRBD1 (5 bases). Trimming took 3 bases from V and 5 from J, leaving 14 bases between them. The CDR3 runs to 14 residues. Germline CDR1 MDHEN, CDR2 SYDVKM. The CDR3 nucleotides read TGTGCCAGCAGTTTCTCAGGGATGGGCAACGAGCAGTACTTC. Translated, it gives CASSFSGMGNEQYF.

V and J are TRBV5-5 and TRBJ2-5; possibly TRBD1 for D (6 bases). This CDR3 spans 15 amino acids. The germline V and J ends were trimmed by 0 bases and 2 bases, with 11 bases remaining between them. The germline V gene has CDR1 SGHKS and CDR2 YYEKEE (reference sequence). The CDR3 here is CASSLGGLVQETQYF. The CDR3 coding sequence is TGTGCCAGCAGCTTGGGGGGGCTGGTGCAAGAGACCCAGTACTTC.

The V call is TRBV6-6, the J call TRBJ2-5, with 10 bases lining up with TRBD2. V gave up 4 bases and J gave up 3 bases; unmatched junction bases: 5. This CDR3 region has 15 residues. Germline values: CDR1 MNHNY, CDR2 SVGAGI (reference sequence). In DNA form, the CDR3 reads TGTGCCAGCAGTTCTTGGACTAGCGGAAAAGAGACCCAGTACTTC. It codes for CASSSWTSGKETQYF.

The chain combines TRBV18 with TRBJ2-6; 7 bases are a match to TRBD1. Unmatched junction bases numbered 4, after V lost 2 bases and J lost 0 bases. There are 17 residues in the CDR3. CDR1 and CDR2 (germline): KGHSH, LQKENI. CDR3 amino acids: CASSPGQVHSGANVLTF. The CDR3 coding sequence is TGTGCCAGCTCACCAGGACAGGTCCACTCTGGGGCCAACGTCCTGACTTTC.

CDR3 sequence: CASSSGQVTQYF. The CDR3 DNA follows: TGTGCCAGCAGCTCCGGCCAGGTTACGCAGTATTTT. This chain links TRBV7-9 with TRBJ2-3; D not resolved. Trimming removed 4 bases from V and 8 bases from J, with 10 bases in between. CDR3 length equals 12 residues. In germline, CDR1 is SEHNR, CDR2 FQNEAQ (reference sequence). The variable domain in full, with the rest retrieved from reference TRBV7-9 and TRBJ2-3, is DTGVSQNPRHKITKRGQNVTFRCDPISEHNRLYWYRQTLGQGPEFLTYFQNEAQLEKSRLLSDRFSAERPKGSFSTLEIQRTEQGDSAMYLCASSSGQVTQYFGPGTRLTVL.

This sequence joins TRBV10-3 and TRBJ2-1; D remains unclear. V lost 0 bases, J lost 9 bases, and 18 bases lay in between. The germline CDR1 and CDR2 sequences are ENHRY and SYGVKD. The length of the CDR3 is 16 residues. CDR3 in amino acids: CAISESKLTAEGEQFF. CDR3 DNA: TGTGCCATCAGTGAGTCGAAACTGACGGCGGAAGGTGAGCAGTTCTTC.

The chain is built from TRBV10-3 and TRBJ2-5, with TRBD2 identical over 9 bases. The V segment lost 2 bases and the J segment 5 bases; nucleotides outside the gene matches: 6. The CDR3 has 15 amino acids. The V gene's germline CDR1 is ENHRY and CDR2 SYGVKD. The CDR3 nucleotides read TGTGCCATCAGTGAGCAGACTAGCGGTCTTGAGACCCAGTACTTC. Its protein product is CAISEQTSGLETQYF.

The chain carries TRBV30 and TRBJ2-2, with a tentative D call TRBD1 (6 bases). This CDR3 has 14 residues. V lost 5 bases, J lost 3 bases, and 13 bases lay in between. Germline V gene data show CDR1 as GTSNPN and CDR2 as SVGIG (reference sequence). In DNA, the CDR3 is TGTGCCTGGGCCCCTACAGGGCACACCGGGGAGCTGTTTTTT. Its protein product is CAWAPTGHTGELFF.

The chain joins TRBV7-9 to TRBJ2-7, with 7 bases lining up with TRBD1. The CDR3 runs to 14 residues. With 3 bases clipped from V and 1 base from J, the junction kept 3 bases outside the gene matches. CDR1 SEHNR and CDR2 FQNEAQ come from the germline V gene (reference sequence). The CDR3 DNA follows: TGTGCCAGCAGCTTCCGGGACAGTTCCTACGAGCAGTACTTC. Amino acids: CASSFRDSSYEQYF.

The chain uses TRBV2 and TRBJ1-5, with D uncertain. From germline, CDR1 is SNHLY and CDR2 FYNNEI. With 7 bases removed from V and 11 bases from J, the gap between germline ends came to 15 bases. The length of the CDR3 is 12 residues. The CDR3 here is CASTGESASQHF. The CDR3 DNA reads as TGTGCCAGCACCGGGGAGTCGGCTTCCCAGCATTTT.

The sample holds one count of this clone. The chain joins TRBV4-2 to TRBJ1-3, with D perhaps TRBD1 (6 bases). This CDR3 is built from 16 residues. CDR1 LGHNA and CDR2 YNFKEQ come from the germline V gene. Trimming cost V 2 bases and J 0 bases, with 11 bases left between them. DNA of the CDR3: TGTGCCAGCAGCCAACCAACAGGGACCTCTGGAAACACCATATATTTT. Its translation is CASSQPTGTSGNTIYF.

The CDR3 region has the DNA TGCGCCAGCAGCGATCCGAGAGACACCCAAAACATTCAGTACTTC. This gives the protein CASSDPRDTQNIQYF. This chain uses TRBV10-1 with TRBJ2-4; D is unclear. This CDR3 region has 15 residues. Germline values: CDR1 WNHNN, CDR2 SYGVQD (reference sequence). Trimming cost V 6 bases and J 5 bases, with 17 bases left between them.

V is TRBV5-1 and J is TRBJ2-7; 8 bases fit TRBD1. The CDR3 sequence is 14 residues long. J was trimmed by 2 bases and V by 4 bases; bases with no gene match: 5. Germline CDR1 and CDR2: SGHRS and YFSETQ. CDR3 sequence reads: CASSGGQATYEQYF. CDR3 DNA: TGCGCCAGCAGCGGGGGACAGGCTACCTACGAGCAGTACTTC.

This sequence joins TRBV5-8 and TRBJ1-5; TRBD1 is a possible D gene (6 bases). The CDR3 is 13 amino acids. Trimming took 6 bases from V and 3 from J, leaving 10 bases between them. Germline V gives CDR1 SGHTS, CDR2 YDEGEE. Here the CDR3 reads CASIKGDNQPQHF. CDR3 in DNA: TGTGCCAGCATCAAGGGGGACAATCAGCCCCAGCATTTT.

The chain joins TRBV2 to TRBJ2-3, with 14 positions matching TRBD2. The CDR3 runs to 17 residues. The V and J ends lost 7 bases and 3 bases, in that order; junction bases with no gene match: 9. Germline CDR1 SNHLY, CDR2 FYNNEI. CDR3 coding DNA: TGTGCCAGCACGACTAGCGGGGGGGCCTTAGGTACAGATACGCAGTATTTT. Its protein is CASTTSGGALGTDTQYF.

The chain is built from TRBV2 and TRBJ2-1; TRBD2 matches 7 bases. CDR1 and CDR2 from the germline V gene are SNHLY and FYNNEI. CDR3 length: 14 residues. The V gene end was trimmed by 5 bases and the J gene end by 7 bases; junction bases not matched to a gene: 8. The CDR3, as DNA: TGTGCCAGCAGTTGGCTAGCGGAAGGAAATGAGCAGTTCTTC. This sequence encodes CASSWLAEGNEQFF.

This chain connects TRBV3-1 (or the pseudogene TRBV3-2) to TRBJ2-2; D is possibly TRBD1 (6 bases). This CDR3 is built from 17 residues. With 4 bases removed from V and 1 base from J, the gap between germline ends came to 16 bases. Germline CDR1 and CDR2: LGHDT and YNNKEL (reference sequence). CDR3: CASSPLQGWVNTGELFF. As DNA, the CDR3 is TGTGCCAGCAGCCCACTACAGGGTTGGGTGAACACCGGGGAGCTGTTTTTT.

This rearrangement joins TRBV4-2 to TRBJ2-2; 9 bases are a match to TRBD1. Germline CDR1 LGHNA, CDR2 YNFKEQ. This CDR3 region has 17 residues. The V segment lost 3 bases and the J segment 2 bases; nucleotides outside the gene matches: 7. CDR3 sequence reads: CASSHPTGGPNTGELFF. The CDR3 DNA is TGTGCCAGCAGCCATCCGACAGGGGGGCCCAACACCGGGGAGCTGTTTTTT.

This chain links TRBV28 with TRBJ1-5; 7 bases line up with TRBD1. V lost 4 bases and J lost 4; bases outside the gene matches: 16. Germline V CDR1 and CDR2: MDHEN, SYDVKM. The CDR3 runs 18 residues. CDR3 loop: CASSYGLSKQGGNQPQHF. The CDR3 DNA sequence: TGTGCCAGCAGTTATGGGTTGAGTAAGCAGGGGGGTAATCAGCCCCAGCATTTT.

The chain combines TRBV2 with TRBJ2-2; weak D call: TRBD1 (6 bases). CDR1 is SNHLY, CDR2 FYNNEI, per germline. CDR3 size: 15 residues. Trimming left V 7 bases short and J 0 bases short, with 12 bases between. The CDR3 nucleotides are TGTGCCAGCATTCCCCAGGGGACGAACACCGGGGAGCTGTTTTTT. It codes for CASIPQGTNTGELFF.

This rearrangement joins TRBV28 to TRBJ1-2; D is ambiguous. The CDR3 spans 16 residues. The V and J ends lost 5 bases and 2 bases respectively, with 18 bases between them. From germline, CDR1 is MDHEN and CDR2 SYDVKM. The CDR3 DNA reads TGTGCCAGCAGTCCTGGGTGGGCAAGAGGGAACTATGGCTACACCTTC. Residues: CASSPGWARGNYGYTF.